What follows describes a single T cell receptor (beta chain). This entry belongs to a study of blood T cell repertoires in COVID-19. On the study more broadly: Researchers got acute and convalescent COVID-19 samples from the United States, Italy and Spain. T cells, B-cell-depleted T cells, or PBMCs supplied cDNA or gDNA.

Per the original methods: Reference gene primer amplification gave nucleated cell count estimates. Assay: immunoSEQ multiplex PCR; the TCRdb copy retains only in-frame clones and omits some. The DNA gave D and trimming, while V, J and clone size come from that table. This sample has a few hundred thousand clones, with roughly 85% found just once. The clonotype originates from a woman aged 18-35 years with acute or convalescent COVID-19. The specimen sequenced was peripheral blood.

The DNA for the CDR3 is TGTGCCAGCAGTTTGCCCGGGACAGCCAAAAGGGGAAAACTGTTTTTT. Translation gives CASSLPGTAKRGKLFF. This chain links TRBV28 with TRBJ1-4; 7 bases are a match to TRBD1. The length of the CDR3 is 16 residues. In germline, CDR1 is MDHEN, CDR2 SYDVKM. The V and J ends lost 3 bases and 10 bases, in that order; junction bases with no gene match: 14.